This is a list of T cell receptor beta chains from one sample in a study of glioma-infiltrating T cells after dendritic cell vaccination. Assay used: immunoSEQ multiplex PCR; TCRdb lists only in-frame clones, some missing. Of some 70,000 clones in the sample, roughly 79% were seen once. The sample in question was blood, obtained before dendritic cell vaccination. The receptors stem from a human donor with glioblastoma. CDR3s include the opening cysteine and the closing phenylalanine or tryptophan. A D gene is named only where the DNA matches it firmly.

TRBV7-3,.,CASSLNGGGNNSPLHF
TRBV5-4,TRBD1,CASSLGTGANYEQYF
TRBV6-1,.,CASSEGQGWQPQHF
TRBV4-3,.,CASSQDLGAEENTGELFF
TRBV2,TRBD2,CASTRPARGGNNEQFF
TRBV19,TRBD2,CASTSSGGYFTGELFF
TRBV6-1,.,CASSEAGSASQPQHF
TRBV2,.,CASSTGVEDSPLHF
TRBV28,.,CASSQTRDTEAFF
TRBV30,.,CAWRRQSGTRSTGELFF
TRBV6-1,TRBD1,CASSDGQGSFGGNQPQHF